The T cell receptor beta chain under discussion was sequenced for a study of T-cell memory formation after mild COVID-19. Points from the study as a whole: While clones contracting from day 15 to 85 were balanced between CD4 and CD8, later expanders leaned CD4+.

Trimming left V 6 bases short and J 7 bases short, with 15 bases between. The CDR3 is 13 amino acids. In this sample, this clonotype turned up many times. As yet, its antigen is unknown. TCRdb used MiXCR to reprocess the 5' RACE reads, holding one entry per CDR3 protein. The data hold roughly 400,000 distinct CDR3 sequences, with roughly 17% observed a single time. The chain has TRBV12-3 or TRBV12-4 and TRBJ1-2, with D possibly matching TRBD1 (5 bases). The sample comprised PBMCs or a T cell subset sorted from them (not recorded which). The receptor was isolated from a young man who had mild COVID-19 (a few samples of this study predate the infection). Cell type and time point are not known. In nucleotides, the CDR3 is TGTGCCAGCAGCGCAGCCGGGACCGGTGGCTACACCTTC. The encoded protein is CASSAAGTGGYTF.